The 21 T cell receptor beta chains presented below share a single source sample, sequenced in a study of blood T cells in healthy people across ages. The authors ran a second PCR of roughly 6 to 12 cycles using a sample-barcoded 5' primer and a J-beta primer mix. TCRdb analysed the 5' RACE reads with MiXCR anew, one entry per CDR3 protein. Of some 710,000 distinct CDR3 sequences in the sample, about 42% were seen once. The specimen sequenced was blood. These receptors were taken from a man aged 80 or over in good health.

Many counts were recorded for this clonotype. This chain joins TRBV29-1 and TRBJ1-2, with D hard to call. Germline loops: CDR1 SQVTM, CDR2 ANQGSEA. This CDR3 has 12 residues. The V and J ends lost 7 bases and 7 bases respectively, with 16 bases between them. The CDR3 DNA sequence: TGCAGCGGGGCATATGAGGACGGTGGCTACACCTTC. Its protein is CSGAYEDGGYTF.

CDR3 loop: CATSVTSYRETQYF. CDR3 bases: TGTGCCACCAGTGTCACCTCATATAGGGAGACCCAGTACTTC. This sequence joins TRBV24-1 and TRBJ2-5; D not certain. V dropped 5 bases and J dropped 5 bases, with 14 bases sitting between them. Looked up from germline, CDR1 is KGHDR and CDR2 is SFDVKD. The CDR3 loop spans 14 amino acids.

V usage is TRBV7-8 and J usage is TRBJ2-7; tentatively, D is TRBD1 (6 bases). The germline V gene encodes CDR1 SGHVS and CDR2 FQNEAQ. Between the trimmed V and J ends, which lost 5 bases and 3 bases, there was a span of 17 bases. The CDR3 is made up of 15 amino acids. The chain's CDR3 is CASSLRRDTGYEQYF. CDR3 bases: TGTGCCAGCAGCCTACGCCGGGACACCGGCTACGAGCAGTACTTC.

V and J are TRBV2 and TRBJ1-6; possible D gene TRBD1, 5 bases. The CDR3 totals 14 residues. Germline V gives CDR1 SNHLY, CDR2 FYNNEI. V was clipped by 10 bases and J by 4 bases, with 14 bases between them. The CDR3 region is CAKAGPEYNSPLHF. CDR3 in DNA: TGTGCCAAAGCAGGGCCGGAGTATAATTCACCCCTCCACTTT.

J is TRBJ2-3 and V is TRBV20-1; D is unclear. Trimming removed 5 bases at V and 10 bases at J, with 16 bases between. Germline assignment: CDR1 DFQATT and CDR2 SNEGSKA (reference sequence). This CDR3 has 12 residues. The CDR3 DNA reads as TGCAGTGCTTGGACCTCCGGAGAGGCGCAGTATTTT. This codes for CSAWTSGEAQYF.

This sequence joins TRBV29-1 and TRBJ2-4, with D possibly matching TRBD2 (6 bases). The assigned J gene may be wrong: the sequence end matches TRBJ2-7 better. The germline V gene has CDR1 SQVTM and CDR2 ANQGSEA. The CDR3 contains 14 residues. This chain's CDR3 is CSVGWRGVSYEQYF. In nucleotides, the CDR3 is TGCAGCGTTGGCTGGAGGGGTGTCTCGTACGAGCAGTACTTC.

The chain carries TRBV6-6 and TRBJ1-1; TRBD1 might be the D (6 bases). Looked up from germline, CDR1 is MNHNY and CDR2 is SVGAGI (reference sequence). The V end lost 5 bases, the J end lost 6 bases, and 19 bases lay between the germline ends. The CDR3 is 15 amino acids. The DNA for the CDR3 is TGTGCCAGCAGTATATACAGGGTGGATGACGCTGAAGCTTTCTTT. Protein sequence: CASSIYRVDDAEAFF.

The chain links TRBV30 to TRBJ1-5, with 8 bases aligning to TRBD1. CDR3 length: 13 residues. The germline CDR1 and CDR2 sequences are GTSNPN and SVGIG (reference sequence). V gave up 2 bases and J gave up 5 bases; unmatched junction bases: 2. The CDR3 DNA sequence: TGTGCCTGGAGTTCGGACAGGGATCAGCCCCAGCATTTT. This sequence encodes CAWSSDRDQPQHF.

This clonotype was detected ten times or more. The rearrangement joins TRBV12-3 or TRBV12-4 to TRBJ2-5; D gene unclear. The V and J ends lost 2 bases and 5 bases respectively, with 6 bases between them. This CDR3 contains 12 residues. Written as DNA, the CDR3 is TGTGCCAGCAGTTTAACCGGGGAGACCCAGTACTTC. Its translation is CASSLTGETQYF.

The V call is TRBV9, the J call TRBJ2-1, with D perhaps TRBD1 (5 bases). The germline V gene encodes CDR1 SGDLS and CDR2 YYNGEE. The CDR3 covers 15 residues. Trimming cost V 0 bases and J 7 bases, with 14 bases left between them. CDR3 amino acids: CASSVVETVINEQFF. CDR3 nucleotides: TGTGCCAGCAGCGTAGTAGAGACAGTCATAAATGAGCAGTTCTTC.

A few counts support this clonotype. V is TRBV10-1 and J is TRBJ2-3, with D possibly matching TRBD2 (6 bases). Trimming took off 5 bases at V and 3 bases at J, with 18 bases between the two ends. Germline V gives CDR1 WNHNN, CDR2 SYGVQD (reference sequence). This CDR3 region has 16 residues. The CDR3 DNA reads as TGCGCCAGCAGTCCCCTCGCGCGGGGCCCGACAGATACGCAGTATTTT. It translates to CASSPLARGPTDTQYF.

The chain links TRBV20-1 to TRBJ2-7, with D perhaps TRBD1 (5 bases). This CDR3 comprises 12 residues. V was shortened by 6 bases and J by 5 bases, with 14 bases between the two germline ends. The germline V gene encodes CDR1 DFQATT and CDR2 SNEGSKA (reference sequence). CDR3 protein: CSAPTAQDEQYF. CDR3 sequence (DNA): TGCAGTGCCCCGACAGCACAGGACGAGCAGTACTTC.

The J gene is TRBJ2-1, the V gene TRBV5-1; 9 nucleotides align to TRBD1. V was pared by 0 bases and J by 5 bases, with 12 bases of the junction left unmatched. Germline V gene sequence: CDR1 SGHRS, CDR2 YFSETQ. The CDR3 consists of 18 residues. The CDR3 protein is CASSLGFTGTGRNNEQFF. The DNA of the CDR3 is TGCGCCAGCAGCTTGGGGTTCACCGGGACAGGGAGAAACAATGAGCAGTTCTTC.

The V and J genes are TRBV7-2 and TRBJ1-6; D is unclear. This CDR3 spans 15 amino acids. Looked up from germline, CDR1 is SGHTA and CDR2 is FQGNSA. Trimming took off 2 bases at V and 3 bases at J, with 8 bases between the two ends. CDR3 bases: TGTGCCAGCAGCTTATCAACACTCTATAATTCACCCCTCCACTTT. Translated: CASSLSTLYNSPLHF.

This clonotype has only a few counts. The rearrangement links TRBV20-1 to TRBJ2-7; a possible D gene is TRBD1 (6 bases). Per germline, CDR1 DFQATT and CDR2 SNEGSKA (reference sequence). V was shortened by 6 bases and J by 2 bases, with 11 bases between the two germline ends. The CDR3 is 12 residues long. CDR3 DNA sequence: TGCAGTGCCACGGACAGAACCTACGAGCAGTACTTC. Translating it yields CSATDRTYEQYF.

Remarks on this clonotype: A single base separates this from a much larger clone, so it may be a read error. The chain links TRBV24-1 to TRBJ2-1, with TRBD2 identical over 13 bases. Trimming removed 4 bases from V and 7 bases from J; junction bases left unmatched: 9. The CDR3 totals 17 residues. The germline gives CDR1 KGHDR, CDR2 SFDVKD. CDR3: CATSDRGLAGVGNEQFF. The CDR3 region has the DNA TGTGCCACCAGTGACCGAGGACTAGCGGGAGTGGGAAATGAGCAGTTCTTC.

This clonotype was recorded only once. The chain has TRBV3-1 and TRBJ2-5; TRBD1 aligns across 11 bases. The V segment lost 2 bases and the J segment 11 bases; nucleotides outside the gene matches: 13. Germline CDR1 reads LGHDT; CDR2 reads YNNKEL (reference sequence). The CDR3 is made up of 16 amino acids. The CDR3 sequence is CASSQNRTGGYNEQYF. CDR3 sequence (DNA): TGTGCCAGCAGCCAAAACCGGACAGGGGGCTACAATGAGCAGTACTTC.

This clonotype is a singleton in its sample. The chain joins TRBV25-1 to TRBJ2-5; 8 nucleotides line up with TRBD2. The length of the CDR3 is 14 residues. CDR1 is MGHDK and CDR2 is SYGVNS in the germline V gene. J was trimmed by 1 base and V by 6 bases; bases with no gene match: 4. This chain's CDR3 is CASRGREGQETQYF. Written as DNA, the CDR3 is TGTGCCAGCAGAGGACGGGAGGGCCAAGAGACCCAGTACTTC.

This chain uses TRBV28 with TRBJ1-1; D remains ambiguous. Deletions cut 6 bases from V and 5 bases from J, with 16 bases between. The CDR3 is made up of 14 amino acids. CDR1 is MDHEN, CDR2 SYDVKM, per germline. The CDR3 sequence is CASSPFLVRTEAFF. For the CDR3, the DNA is TGTGCCAGCAGCCCTTTCCTTGTACGGACTGAAGCTTTCTTT.

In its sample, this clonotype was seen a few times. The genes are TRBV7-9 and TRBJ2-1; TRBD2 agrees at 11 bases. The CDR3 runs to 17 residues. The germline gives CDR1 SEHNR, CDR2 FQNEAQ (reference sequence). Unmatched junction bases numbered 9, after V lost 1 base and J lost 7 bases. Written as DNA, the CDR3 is TGTGCCAGCAGCTTAGGTGATAGCGGGAGGGCCATGAATGAGCAGTTCTTC. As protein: CASSLGDSGRAMNEQFF.

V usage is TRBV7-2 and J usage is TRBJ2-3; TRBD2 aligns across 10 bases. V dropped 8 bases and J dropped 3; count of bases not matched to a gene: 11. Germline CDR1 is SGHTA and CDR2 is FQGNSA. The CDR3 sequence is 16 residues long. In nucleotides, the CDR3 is TGTGCCAGCGGCTCCTCTAGCGGGAGTCGAACAGATACGCAGTATTTT. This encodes CASGSSSGSRTDTQYF.